This T cell receptor (beta chain) was recovered during a study of cytomegalovirus exposure and HLA in healthy donors. Study outcomes and limitations: Generally TCR sequences proved uncommon, though certain public TCRs appeared in numerous donors. The sole available immune exposure information was CMV serostatus. In an earlier analysis, most TCR beta V segments were productive about 87% or about 30% of the time.

In regard to this clone: Its specificity is not known.

This CDR3 is 14 amino acids long. The V gene end was trimmed by 5 bases and the J gene end by 3 bases; junction bases not matched to a gene: 7. Germline CDR1 and CDR2: LNHDA and SQIVND (reference sequence). The primer mix had 60 Vbeta and 13 Jbeta primers. TCRdb's copy holds only in-frame clones and misses some; the assay was immunoSEQ multiplex PCR. Counted here are 150,000 to 200,000 clones, 80% to 85% occurring once; the ten biggest clones make up over 1.5%. Sequences were obtained from PBMCs. V usage is TRBV19 and J usage is TRBJ2-7, with 7 nucleotides matching TRBD1. The TCR was taken from a man between 45 and 60 years old in good health and CMV-seronegative. The CDR3, as DNA: TGTGCCAGTAGTGTACGGGACAGCTACTACGAGCAGTACTTC. This sequence encodes CASSVRDSYYEQYF.